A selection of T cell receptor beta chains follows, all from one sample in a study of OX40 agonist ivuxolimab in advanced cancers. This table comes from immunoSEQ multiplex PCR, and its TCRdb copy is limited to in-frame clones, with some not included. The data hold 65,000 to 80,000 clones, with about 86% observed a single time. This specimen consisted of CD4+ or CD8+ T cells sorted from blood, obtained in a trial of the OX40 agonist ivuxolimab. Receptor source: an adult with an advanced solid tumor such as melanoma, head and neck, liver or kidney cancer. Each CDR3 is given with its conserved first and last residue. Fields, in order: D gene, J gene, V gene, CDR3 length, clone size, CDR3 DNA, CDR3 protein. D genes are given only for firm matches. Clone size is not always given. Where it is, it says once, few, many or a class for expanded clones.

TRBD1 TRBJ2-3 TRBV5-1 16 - TGCGCCAGCAGCTTGGCCGGGGACAGGGCCACAGATACGCAGTATTTT CASSLAGDRATDTQYF
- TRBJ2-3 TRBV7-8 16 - TGTGCCAGCAGCTTACAGGTTGGCGGAGTCACAGATACGCAGTATTTT CASSLQVGGVTDTQYF
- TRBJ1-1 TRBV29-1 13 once TGCAGCGTTGAACTTAACAGGGTTACTGAAGCTTTCTTT CSVELNRVTEAFF
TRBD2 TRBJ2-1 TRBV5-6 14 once TGTGCCAGCTCAGCGCCATCAGCGGGGAATGAGCAGTTCTTC CASSAPSAGNEQFF
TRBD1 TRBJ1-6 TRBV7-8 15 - TGTGCCAGCAGCTTCCGACAGGGAGGAAATTCACCCCTCCACTTT CASSFRQGGNSPLHF
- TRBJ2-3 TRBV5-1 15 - TGCGCCAGCAGCTTGGGTGATAACGGGGCGGATACGCAGTATTTT CASSLGDNGADTQYF
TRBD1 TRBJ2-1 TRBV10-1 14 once TGCGCCAGCAGACAGGGGGCTTCCTACAATGAGCAGTTCTTC CASRQGASYNEQFF
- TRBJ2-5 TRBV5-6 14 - TGTGCCAGCAGCTTGGCTCGAGGTCTGGAGACCCAGTACTTC CASSLARGLETQYF
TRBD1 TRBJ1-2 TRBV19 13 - TGTGCCAGTAGTGACGGGACAGTTTATGGCTACACCTTC CASSDGTVYGYTF
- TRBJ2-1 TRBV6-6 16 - TGTGCCAGCAGTTACTCGCATATTAGCACCTACAATGAGCAGTTCTTC CASSYSHISTYNEQFF
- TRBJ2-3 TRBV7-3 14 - TGTGCCAGCGCGGACAGCGGAGGTACAGATACGCAGTATTTT CASADSGGTDTQYF
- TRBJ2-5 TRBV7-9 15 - TGTGCCAGCAGCTTTGGTGTCAGACTCCAAGAGACCCAGTACTTC CASSFGVRLQETQYF
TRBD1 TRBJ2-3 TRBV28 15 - TGTGCCAGCAGTAACCCGGGACAGGGCACAGATACGCAGTATTTT CASSNPGQGTDTQYF
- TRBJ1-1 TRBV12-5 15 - TGTGCTAGTGGTCTAAGTAGAGGGGGAGTTACTGAAGCTTTCTTT CASGLSRGGVTEAFF
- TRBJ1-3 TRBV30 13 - TGTGCCTGGGAGCCGGGACGGCGGAACACCATATATTTT CAWEPGRRNTIYF
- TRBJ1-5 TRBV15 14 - TGTGCCACCAGCAGAGATAGGGGGAATCAGCCCCAGCATTTT CATSRDRGNQPQHF
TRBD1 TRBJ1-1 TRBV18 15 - TGTGCCAGCTCACCGGGACAGGGGGTAAACACTGAAGCTTTCTTT CASSPGQGVNTEAFF
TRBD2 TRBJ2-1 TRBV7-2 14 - TGTGCCAGCAGCTATGGGACTAGCGGGTTTGAGCAGTTCTTC CASSYGTSGFEQFF
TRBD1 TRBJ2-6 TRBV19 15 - TGTGCCAGTATCTCACAGGGGACTGGGGCCAACGTCCTGACTTTC CASISQGTGANVLTF
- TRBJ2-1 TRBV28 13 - TGTGCCAGCAACACCAGGGAAAGGAATGAGCAGTTCTTC CASNTRERNEQFF
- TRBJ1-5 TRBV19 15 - TGTGCCAGTACCACGCCCAGGGACGGCAATCAGCCCCAGCATTTT CASTTPRDGNQPQHF
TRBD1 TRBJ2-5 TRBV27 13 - TGTGCCAGCAGTATCACAGGGGGAGAGACCCAGTACTTC CASSITGGETQYF
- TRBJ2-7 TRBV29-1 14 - TGCAGCGTCGCAGGGTCGGGGGTGGCCTACGAGCAGTACTTC CSVAGSGVAYEQYF
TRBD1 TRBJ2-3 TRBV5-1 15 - TGCGCCAGCAGCTACCGGGGACAGAACACAGATACGCAGTATTTT CASSYRGQNTDTQYF
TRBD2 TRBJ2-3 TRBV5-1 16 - TGCGCCAGCAGCCCCGGGAGGGGGTCTAGCACAGATACGCAGTATTTT CASSPGRGSSTDTQYF
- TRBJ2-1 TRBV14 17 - TGTGCCAGCAGCCGAGGACTGGGGACTCTTGGAGGGAATGAGCAGTTCTTC CASSRGLGTLGGNEQFF
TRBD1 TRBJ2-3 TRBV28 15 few TGTGCCAGCAGTATCTCCGGACAGGGAACAGATACGCAGTATTTT CASSISGQGTDTQYF
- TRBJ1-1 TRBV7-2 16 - TGTGCCAGCAGCACTTACTTCCCTCGGAAGAACACTGAAGCTTTCTTT CASSTYFPRKNTEAFF
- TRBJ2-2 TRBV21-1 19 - TGTGCCAGCAGCAAAATCAGGGCAGGGGGCGCGATGGACACCGGGGAGCTGTTTTTT CASSKIRAGGAMDTGELFF
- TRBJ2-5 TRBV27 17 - TGTGCCAGCAGCCGTACAACGGGCAGGTTTTTACAAGAGACCCAGTACTTC CASSRTTGRFLQETQYF
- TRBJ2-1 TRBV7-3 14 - TGTGCCAGCAGCTTAGCGAGTGGGTACAATGAGCAGTTCTTC CASSLASGYNEQFF
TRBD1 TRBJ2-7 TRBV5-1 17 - TGCGCCAGCAGCTTGGTCCCCTTATTAAGGACAGGAATCGAGCAGTACTTC CASSLVPLLRTGIEQYF
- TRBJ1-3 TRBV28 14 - TGTGCCAGCAACCCCCCAGGATGGCAAAACACCATATATTTT CASNPPGWQNTIYF
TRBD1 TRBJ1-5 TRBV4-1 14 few TGCGCCAGCAGCCCCGGACAGGCTTATCAGCCCCAGCATTTT CASSPGQAYQPQHF
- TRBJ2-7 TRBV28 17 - TGTGCCAGCAGTCGTAACATAAGGTCTGAGGGGCTGGGGGAGCAGTACTTC CASSRNIRSEGLGEQYF
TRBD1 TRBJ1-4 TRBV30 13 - TGTGCCTTCTTTGACAGGGGAGAAGAAAAACTGTTTTTT CAFFDRGEEKLFF
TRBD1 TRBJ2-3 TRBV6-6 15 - TGTGCCAGCAGTTACGGGACAGGGGTACCAGATACGCAGTATTTT CASSYGTGVPDTQYF
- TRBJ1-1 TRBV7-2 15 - TGTGCCAGCAGCTCCGGGCAGAACTTGAACACTGAAGCTTTCTTT CASSSGQNLNTEAFF
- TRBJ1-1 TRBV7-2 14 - TGTGCCAGCAGCTTAGCATTCATGAACACTGAAGCTTTCTTT CASSLAFMNTEAFF
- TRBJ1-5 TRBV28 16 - TGTGCCAGCAGTTTATTTCGGGGGAAGAGCAATCAGCCCCAGCATTTT CASSLFRGKSNQPQHF
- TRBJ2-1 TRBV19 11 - TGTGCCAGTAGTAGATGGAATGAGCAGTTCTTC CASSRWNEQFF
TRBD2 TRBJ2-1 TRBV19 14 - TGTGCCAGTAGCCCGGGACTAGGCGGCAATGAGCAGTTCTTC CASSPGLGGNEQFF
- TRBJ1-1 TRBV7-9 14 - TGTGCCAGCAGTCCCGACCTTAGATCAGGGGACGCTTTCTTT CASSPDLRSGDAFF
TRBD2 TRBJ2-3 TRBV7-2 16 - TGTGCCAGCAGCTTGATAGGGACTAGCGACACAGATACGCAGTATTTT CASSLIGTSDTDTQYF